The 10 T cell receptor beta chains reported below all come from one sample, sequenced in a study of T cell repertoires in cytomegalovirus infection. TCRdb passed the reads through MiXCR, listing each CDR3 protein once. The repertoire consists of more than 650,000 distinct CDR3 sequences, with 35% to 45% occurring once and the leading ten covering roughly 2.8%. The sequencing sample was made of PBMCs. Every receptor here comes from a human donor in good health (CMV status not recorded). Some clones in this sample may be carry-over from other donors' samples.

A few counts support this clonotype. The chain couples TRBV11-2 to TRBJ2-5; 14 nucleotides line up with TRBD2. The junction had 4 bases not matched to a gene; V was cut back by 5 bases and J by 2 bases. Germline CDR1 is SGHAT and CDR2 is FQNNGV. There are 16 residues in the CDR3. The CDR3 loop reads CASSDGTSGGQETQYF. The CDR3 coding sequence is TGTGCCAGCAGCGACGGGACTAGCGGGGGTCAAGAGACCCAGTACTTC.

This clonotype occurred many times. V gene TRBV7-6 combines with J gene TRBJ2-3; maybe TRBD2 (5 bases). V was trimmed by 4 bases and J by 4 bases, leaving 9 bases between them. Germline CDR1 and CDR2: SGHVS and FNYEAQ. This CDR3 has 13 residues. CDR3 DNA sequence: TGTGCCAGCAGCTCAGACGGGGCAGATACGCAGTATTTT. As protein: CASSSDGADTQYF.

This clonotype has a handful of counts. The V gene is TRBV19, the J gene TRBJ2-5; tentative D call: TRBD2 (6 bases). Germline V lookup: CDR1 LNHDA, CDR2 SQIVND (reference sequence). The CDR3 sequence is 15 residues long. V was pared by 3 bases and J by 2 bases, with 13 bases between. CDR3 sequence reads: CASSINRLAQETQYF. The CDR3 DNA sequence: TGTGCCAGTAGTATTAATCGGCTAGCGCAAGAGACCCAGTACTTC.

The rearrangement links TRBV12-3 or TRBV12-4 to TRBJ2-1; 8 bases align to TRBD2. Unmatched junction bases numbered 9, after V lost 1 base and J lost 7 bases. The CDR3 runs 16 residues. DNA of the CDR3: TGTGCCAGCAGTTTAGTGTTCGGGAGGGCCTTAAATGAGCAGTTCTTC. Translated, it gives CASSLVFGRALNEQFF.

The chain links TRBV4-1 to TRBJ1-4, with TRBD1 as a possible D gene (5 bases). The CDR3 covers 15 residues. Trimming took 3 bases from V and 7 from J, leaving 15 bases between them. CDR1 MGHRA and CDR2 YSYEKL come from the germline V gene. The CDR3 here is CASSQAGKGGEKLFF. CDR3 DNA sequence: TGCGCCAGCAGCCAGGCAGGGAAGGGAGGTGAAAAACTGTTTTTT.

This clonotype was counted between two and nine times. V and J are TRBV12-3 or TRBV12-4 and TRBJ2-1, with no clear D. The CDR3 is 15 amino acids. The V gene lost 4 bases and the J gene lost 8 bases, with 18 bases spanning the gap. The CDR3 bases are TGTGCCAGCAGTTCCCCACCTAGAACGCGAGATGAGCAGTTCTTC. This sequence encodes CASSSPPRTRDEQFF.

The CDR3 sequence: CASSVDGGNSPLHF. CDR3 in DNA: TGTGCCAGCAGCGTAGATGGGGGTAATTCACCCCTCCACTTT. The chain has TRBV9 and TRBJ1-6; D might be TRBD1 (5 bases). The germline V gene encodes CDR1 SGDLS and CDR2 YYNGEE. The V end lost 0 bases, the J end lost 6 bases, and 7 bases lay between the germline ends. The CDR3 has 14 residues. Using reference TRBV9 and TRBJ1-6 for the parts outside the CDR3, the full variable domain is DSGVTQTPKHLITATGQRVTLRCSPRSGDLSVYWYQQSLDQGLQFLIQYYNGEERAKGNILERFSAQQFPDLHSELNLSSLELGDSALYFCASSVDGGNSPLHFGNGTRLTVT.

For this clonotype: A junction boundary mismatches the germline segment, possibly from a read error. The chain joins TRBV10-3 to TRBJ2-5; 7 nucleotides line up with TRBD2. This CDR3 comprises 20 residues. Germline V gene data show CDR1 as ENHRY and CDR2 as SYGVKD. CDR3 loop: CATSESNIRRASGEQETQYF. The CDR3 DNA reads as TGTGCCACCAGTGAGTCTAACATCCGGCGAGCTAGCGGAGAACAAGAGACCCAGTACTTC.

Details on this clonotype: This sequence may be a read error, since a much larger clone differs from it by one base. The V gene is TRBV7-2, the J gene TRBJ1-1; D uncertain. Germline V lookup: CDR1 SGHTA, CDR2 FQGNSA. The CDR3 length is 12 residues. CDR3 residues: CASSFENTEACF. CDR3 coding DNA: TGTGCCAGCAGCTTCGAAAACACTGAAGCTTGCTTT.

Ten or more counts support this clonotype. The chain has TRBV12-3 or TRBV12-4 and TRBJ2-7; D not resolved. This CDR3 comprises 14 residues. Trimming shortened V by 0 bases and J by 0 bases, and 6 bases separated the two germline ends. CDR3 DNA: TGTGCCAGCAGTTTAGCGGCAGGCTCCTACGAGCAGTACTTC. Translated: CASSLAAGSYEQYF.